These 30 T cell receptor beta chains came from one sample sequenced in a study of OX40 agonist ivuxolimab in advanced cancers. Library creation used the immunoSEQ multiplex PCR assay. TCRdb's version of the immuneACCESS table is confined to in-frame rearrangements and falls short of the full clone set. An unresolved V gene accounts for under half of the shortfall where checked; the remainder is of unknown origin. A total of some 70,000 clones appear in this sample, approximately 90% of them only once. The ten top clones hold about 1% of the sample. Here the sequenced sample was CD4+ or CD8+ T cells sorted from blood, taken in a trial of the OX40 agonist ivuxolimab. All receptors come from an adult with an advanced solid tumor such as melanoma, head and neck, liver or kidney cancer.

The chain uses TRBV11-2 and TRBJ2-2, with 9 nucleotides matching TRBD2. J lost 7 bases, V lost 1 base, and 10 bases had no gene match. CDR1 is SGHAT, CDR2 FQNNGV, per germline. The length of the CDR3 is 17 residues. The DNA for the CDR3 is TGTGCCAGCAGCTTAGTAAGCCTAGCGGGAAGTTACGGGGAGCTGTTTTTT. This sequence encodes CASSLVSLAGSYGELFF.

This chain joins TRBV5-4 and TRBJ2-5, with TRBD2 matching 12 bases. This CDR3 region has 15 residues. Germline assignment: CDR1 SGHNT and CDR2 YYREEE (reference sequence). Trimming cost V 4 bases and J 5 bases; bases outside gene matches: 6. The CDR3 reads CASSRGLAGGETQYF. The CDR3 DNA reads as TGTGCCAGCAGCCGGGGACTAGCGGGTGGGGAGACCCAGTACTTC.

The V call is TRBV2, the J call TRBJ1-5; D gene unclear. Between the trimmed V and J ends, which lost 1 base and 5 bases, there was a span of 9 bases. Looked up from germline, CDR1 is SNHLY and CDR2 is FYNNEI. This CDR3 spans 14 amino acids. CDR3 loop: CASSEVRDDQPQHF. CDR3 DNA: TGTGCCAGCAGTGAAGTTAGAGACGATCAGCCCCAGCATTTT.

The genes are TRBV7-2 and TRBJ2-7, with D possibly being TRBD1 (5 bases). V was clipped by 0 bases and J by 6 bases, with 12 bases between them. The length of the CDR3 is 14 residues. In germline, CDR1 is SGHTA, CDR2 FQGNSA. The CDR3 DNA follows: TGTGCCAGCAGCTTAGCGCTACAGGCCGGCGAGCAGTACTTC. Translating it yields CASSLALQAGEQYF.

This chain uses TRBV28 with TRBJ1-1; D remains unclear. With 2 bases removed from V and 8 bases from J, the gap between germline ends came to 6 bases. The germline V gene encodes CDR1 MDHEN and CDR2 SYDVKM. CDR3 length equals 11 residues. The CDR3 nucleotides are TGTGCCAGCAGTTTACGTGGGGAAGCTTTCTTT. Translation: CASSLRGEAFF.

The chain couples TRBV7-2 to TRBJ2-2, with D perhaps matching TRBD2 (6 bases). Germline V lookup: CDR1 SGHTA, CDR2 FQGNSA. The CDR3 has 15 amino acids. V dropped 3 bases and J dropped 6 bases, with 14 bases sitting between them. The CDR3 spells CASSFRGGEAGELFF. CDR3 sequence (DNA): TGTGCCAGCAGCTTCAGAGGCGGGGAGGCCGGGGAGCTGTTTTTT.

This clone has more than one count but fewer than ten. The J gene is TRBJ1-6, the V gene TRBV30, with a tentative D call TRBD1 (5 bases). Germline CDR1 and CDR2: GTSNPN and SVGIG (reference sequence). This CDR3 is built from 17 residues. The V end was cut by 4 bases, the J end by 4 bases, with 20 bases between. CDR3 loop: CAWTSSGGARYNSPLHF. The CDR3 DNA is TGTGCCTGGACTTCCTCGGGGGGAGCCCGTTATAATTCACCCCTCCACTTT.

J is TRBJ1-1 and V is TRBV19; TRBD1 matches 8 bases. Germline loops: CDR1 LNHDA, CDR2 SQIVND (reference sequence). With V trimmed by 10 bases and J by 10 bases, 14 bases remained unmatched. This CDR3 contains 13 residues. CDR3 sequence (DNA): TGTGCCACCCGACCCGACAGGGGCGGGAGAGCTTTCTTT. Amino acid sequence: CATRPDRGGRAFF.

The CDR3 region is CASSYRQPNYGYTF. The DNA of the CDR3 is TGTGCCAGCAGTTACAGGCAGCCTAACTATGGCTACACCTTC. V is TRBV6-6 and J is TRBJ1-2; no clear D. V lost 2 bases, J lost 0 bases, and 7 bases lay in between. CDR3 size: 14 residues. Germline V gene sequence: CDR1 MNHNY, CDR2 SVGAGI (reference sequence).

The chain uses TRBV11-1 and TRBJ1-1; D gene uncertain. The germline gives CDR1 SGHAT, CDR2 FQDESV (reference sequence). This CDR3 comprises 14 residues. V lost 4 bases to trimming and J lost 4 bases, with 13 bases between them. This chain's CDR3 is CASSSSSLITEAFF. As DNA, the CDR3 is TGTGCCAGCAGCTCCTCCTCCTTAATCACTGAAGCTTTCTTT.

The DNA for the CDR3 is TGTGCCAGCAGCCTCGAGACAGGCGGAAAACTGTTTTTT. Protein product: CASSLETGGKLFF. The chain has TRBV11-3 and TRBJ1-4; D might be TRBD1 (6 bases). The germline gives CDR1 SGHNT, CDR2 YENEEA. This CDR3 is 13 amino acids long. Trimming took off 5 bases at V and 10 bases at J, with 14 bases between the two ends.

The V and J genes are TRBV5-8 and TRBJ2-7; TRBD1 matches at 8 bases. Germline V lookup: CDR1 SGHTS, CDR2 YDEGEE. V trimming: 1 base; J trimming: 6 bases; junction bases outside the gene matches: 3. This CDR3 has 13 residues. The CDR3 sequence is CASSLTGGSEQYF. In DNA, the CDR3 is TGTGCCAGCAGCTTGACAGGGGGGAGCGAGCAGTACTTC.

This clone was found once. This chain connects TRBV14 to TRBJ2-3, with D perhaps being TRBD1 or TRBD2 (6 bases each). In germline, CDR1 is SGHDN, CDR2 FVKESK. This CDR3 is 16 amino acids long. V was cut by 1 base and J by 2 bases, with 13 bases left in between. The CDR3 nucleotides read TGTGCCAGCAGCCAAGGGGGGCGGGGATTCACAGATACGCAGTATTTT. Amino acid sequence: CASSQGGRGFTDTQYF.

In nucleotides, the CDR3 is TGTGCCAGCAGCATCGGGGGGACAGATACGCAGTATTTT. This encodes CASSIGGTDTQYF. J is TRBJ2-3 and V is TRBV5-4; 7 bases fit TRBD2. After removal of 4 bases from V and 3 bases from J, the junction contained 2 bases not matched to a gene. The CDR3 is 13 residues long. Germline V gene sequence: CDR1 SGHNT, CDR2 YYREEE (reference sequence).

The rearrangement joins TRBV28 to TRBJ2-7; D call uncertain. Trimming took off 8 bases at V and 1 base at J, with 15 bases between the two ends. This CDR3 is built from 14 residues. Germline V gives CDR1 MDHEN, CDR2 SYDVKM. CDR3 in amino acids: CASRNQGLSYEQYF. CDR3 nucleotides: TGTGCCAGCCGCAACCAAGGCTTGTCCTACGAGCAGTACTTC.

This clone was seen a few times. The chain employs TRBV2 and TRBJ1-2, with no clear D. The CDR3 spans 13 residues. The germline V gene has CDR1 SNHLY and CDR2 FYNNEI. V dropped 5 bases and J dropped 3 bases, with 10 bases sitting between them. The CDR3 is CASSSRQDYGYTF. DNA of the CDR3: TGTGCCAGCAGTTCGCGGCAGGACTATGGCTACACCTTC.

The CDR3 is CSVHFGATDTQYF. The CDR3 DNA is TGCAGCGTCCATTTTGGGGCCACAGATACGCAGTATTTT. This sequence joins TRBV29-1 and TRBJ2-3; TRBD1 is a possible D gene (5 bases). The germline V and J ends were trimmed by 6 bases and 2 bases, with 12 bases remaining between them. The germline CDR1 and CDR2 sequences are SQVTM and ANQGSEA. The CDR3 is made up of 13 amino acids.

The rearrangement links TRBV6-4 to TRBJ1-1; TRBD1 might be the D (5 bases). Germline V lookup: CDR1 MRHNA, CDR2 SNTAGT. The CDR3 sequence is 17 residues long. V was shortened by 1 base and J by 4 bases, with 19 bases between the two germline ends. The CDR3 nucleotides read TGTGCCAGCAGTGACTGCCACCCGGGACGGGTAGTCACTGAAGCTTTCTTT. It is translated as CASSDCHPGRVVTEAFF.

In this sample, this clone turned up a few times. The rearrangement uses TRBV9 and TRBJ1-3, with D tentatively TRBD1 (5 bases). V dropped 3 bases and J dropped 0 bases, with 7 bases sitting between them. Germline V gene sequence: CDR1 SGDLS, CDR2 YYNGEE. CDR3 size: 14 residues. The CDR3: CASSAQGSGNTIYF. CDR3 nucleotide sequence: TGTGCCAGCAGCGCCCAGGGCTCTGGAAACACCATATATTTT.

The chain joins TRBV4-2 to TRBJ1-2; D is uncertain. In germline, CDR1 is LGHNA, CDR2 YNFKEQ. Trimming removed 0 bases from V and 2 bases from J, with 10 bases in between. This CDR3 is 15 amino acids long. The CDR3 coding sequence is TGTGCCAGCAGCCAAGATGGATCGGGGAACTATGGCTACACCTTC. Translating it yields CASSQDGSGNYGYTF.

The V call is TRBV12-5, the J call TRBJ2-1; TRBD1 matches at 9 bases. CDR1 LGHNT and CDR2 FRNRAP come from the germline V gene. V was clipped by 3 bases and J by 8 bases; unmatched bases: 8. The CDR3 length is 15 residues. The CDR3 reads CASGFGQGNGDEQFF. In DNA form, the CDR3 reads TGTGCTAGTGGTTTCGGACAGGGGAATGGCGATGAGCAGTTCTTC.

The chain uses TRBV5-1 and TRBJ2-6; D not certain. V lost 0 bases to trimming and J lost 0 bases, with 4 bases between them. The CDR3 extends over 15 amino acids. Per the germline V gene, CDR1 is SGHRS and CDR2 is YFSETQ. CDR3 DNA sequence: TGCGCCAGCAGCTTGGACGTCTCTGGGGCCAACGTCCTGACTTTC. Translating it yields CASSLDVSGANVLTF.

The chain joins TRBV5-4 to TRBJ1-3; D perhaps matches TRBD1 (5 bases). Germline lookup yields CDR1 SGHNT and CDR2 YYREEE (reference sequence). Trimming removed 0 bases at V and 7 bases at J, with 8 bases between. The CDR3 covers 13 residues. DNA of the CDR3: TGTGCCAGCAGCTTGGTCGGGGCCAACACCATATATTTT. This codes for CASSLVGANTIYF.

The chain has TRBV2 and TRBJ1-1; 9 bases agree with TRBD1. Germline lookup yields CDR1 SNHLY and CDR2 FYNNEI. V trimming: 8 bases; J trimming: 5 bases; junction bases outside the gene matches: 9. The CDR3 length is 14 residues. CDR3 sequence (DNA): TGTGCCAGCGTTATAAACAGGGGGCAAACTGAAGCTTTCTTT. The encoded protein is CASVINRGQTEAFF.

V gene TRBV5-6 combines with J gene TRBJ2-5; D is unclear. V was clipped by 1 base and J by 5 bases, with 6 bases between them. Germline V CDR1 and CDR2: SGHDT, YYEEEE. The CDR3 has 12 amino acids. The CDR3 region has the DNA TGTGCCAGCAGCTTGAGGGCTGAGACCCAGTACTTC. Translated: CASSLRAETQYF. Complete variable domain (other parts from reference TRBV5-6 and TRBJ2-5): DAGVTQSPTHLIKTRGQQVTLRCSPKSGHDTVSWYQQALGQGPQFIFQYYEEEERQRGNFPDRFSGHQFPNYSSELNVNALLLGDSALYLCASSLRAETQYFGPGTRLLVL.

The chain uses TRBV6-1 and TRBJ2-1; no clear D gene. CDR3 length: 13 residues. Looked up from germline, CDR1 is MNHNS and CDR2 is SASEGT. V lost 7 bases and J lost 3, with 10 bases in between. CDR3 region: CASTGRYYNEQFF. CDR3 nucleotides: TGTGCCAGCACAGGCAGATACTACAATGAGCAGTTCTTC.

The chain recombines TRBV6-5 with TRBJ2-4, with D possibly being TRBD2 (5 bases). CDR3 length: 15 amino acids. In germline, CDR1 is MNHEY, CDR2 SVGAGI. The V gene lost 6 bases and the J gene lost 0 bases, with 12 bases spanning the gap. CDR3 coding DNA: TGTGCCAGCAGGCCCCCGGGGTCAGCCAAAAACATTCAGTACTTC. Translating it yields CASRPPGSAKNIQYF.

V and J are TRBV29-1 and TRBJ2-5; D perhaps matches TRBD2 (6 bases). V lost 4 bases to trimming and J lost 5 bases, with 11 bases between them. Germline CDR1 is SQVTM and CDR2 is ANQGSEA. CDR3 length equals 12 residues. Written as DNA, the CDR3 is TGCAGCGTTGTAGGGGCGGGGGAGACCCAGTACTTC. Encoded protein: CSVVGAGETQYF.

This chain uses TRBV7-2 with TRBJ2-2; D is uncertain. Germline V CDR1 and CDR2: SGHTA, FQGNSA. With 4 bases removed from V and 3 bases from J, the gap between germline ends came to 15 bases. CDR3 length equals 16 residues. The CDR3 bases are TGTGCCAGCAGCTATCGGGTCCCGGCGGACACCGGGGAGCTGTTTTTT. It codes for CASSYRVPADTGELFF. The full variable domain, rest sourced from reference TRBV7-2 and TRBJ2-2, is GAGVSQSPSNKVTEKGKDVELRCDPISGHTALYWYRQSLGQGLEFLIYFQGNSAPDKSGLPSDRFSAERTGGSVSTLTIQRTQQEDSAVYLCASSYRVPADTGELFFGEGSRLTVL.

The V call is TRBV18, the J call TRBJ1-1; 7 bases agree with TRBD1. Losses at the gene ends were 6 bases for V and 2 bases for J; bases not matched to a gene: 6. This CDR3 region has 14 residues. From germline, CDR1 is KGHSH and CDR2 LQKENI. The CDR3 DNA follows: TGTGCCAGCTCCCTGACAGGGTCAAACACTGAAGCTTTCTTT. Translating it yields CASSLTGSNTEAFF.